This entry describes one TCR beta chain. V dropped 5 bases and J dropped 0 bases, with 7 bases sitting between them. The V gene's germline CDR1 is ENHRY and CDR2 SYGVKD. The CDR3 runs 13 residues. This sample was included in a study of blood T cell repertoires in COVID-19. Study overall: Donors in the United States, Italy and Spain gave samples during acute or convalescent COVID-19. From T cells, B-cell-depleted T cells, or PBMCs came the material, which was cDNA or gDNA.

The data were produced by immunoSEQ multiplex PCR, yet TCRdb's version contains in-frame clones alone and is incomplete. The data show hundreds of thousands of clones, approximately 90% seen once. The V and J genes are TRBV10-3 and TRBJ1-1; tentative D call: TRBD1 (5 bases). The sample consisted of peripheral blood. This clonotype originated in a woman in her 30s with active or convalescent COVID-19. The CDR3 bases are TGTGCCATCAGTCAGACAGTGAACACTGAAGCTTTCTTT. Translation: CAISQTVNTEAFF.